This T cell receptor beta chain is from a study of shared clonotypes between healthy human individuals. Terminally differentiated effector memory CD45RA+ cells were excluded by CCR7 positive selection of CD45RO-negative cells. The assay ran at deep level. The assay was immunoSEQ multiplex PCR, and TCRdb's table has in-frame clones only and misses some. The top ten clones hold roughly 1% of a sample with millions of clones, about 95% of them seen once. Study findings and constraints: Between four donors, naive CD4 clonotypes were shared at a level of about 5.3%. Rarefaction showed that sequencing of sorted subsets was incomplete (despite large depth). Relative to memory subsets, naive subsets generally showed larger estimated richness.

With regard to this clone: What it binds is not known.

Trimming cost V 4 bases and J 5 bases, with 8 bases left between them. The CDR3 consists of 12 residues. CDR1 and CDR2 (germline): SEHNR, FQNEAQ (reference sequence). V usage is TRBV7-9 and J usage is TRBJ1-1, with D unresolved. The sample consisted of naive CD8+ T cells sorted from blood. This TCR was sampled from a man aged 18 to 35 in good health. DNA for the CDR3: TGTGCCAGCAGCTCCCGTGGTACTGAAGCTTTCTTT. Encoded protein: CASSSRGTEAFF.